The clone carrying this TCR beta chain was observed a few times. Using its own MiXCR run on the RT-PCR reads, TCRdb lists one record per CDR3 protein. The repertoire holds about 520,000 distinct CDR3 sequences, with more than 7% as singletons. These data are taken from a study of response to subunit inactivated influenza vaccine. CDR3 size: 12 residues. V shed 1 base and J shed 5 bases, with 6 bases lying between them. Germline CDR1 SGHAT, CDR2 FQDESV (reference sequence). The sample consisted of PBMCs from blood, taken around 25 months after vaccination. The chain combines TRBV11-1 with TRBJ2-7, with TRBD2 as a possible D gene (6 bases). The TCR originated in a man in his fifties or sixties who received an inactivated influenza vaccine. The CDR3 DNA reads as TGTGCCAGCAGCTTAGTAGCGGACGAGCAGTACTTC. Translated: CASSLVADEQYF.